This T cell receptor (beta chain) was identified in a study of T cell changes during pregnancy in multiple sclerosis. Sequencing used immunoSEQ multiplex PCR; TCRdb keeps in-frame clones, though not all of them. In the table there are roughly 38,000 clones, about 90% of which are singletons. The CDR3 sequence is 15 residues long. The germline CDR1 and CDR2 sequences are SGHTA and FQGTGA. The V end was cut by 0 bases, the J end by 4 bases, with 11 bases between. The input for sequencing was CD4+ T cells from peripheral blood mononuclear cells, taken in the second trimester of pregnancy. This sequence was found in a female donor in good health, enrolled as a control in a pregnancy study. The rearrangement uses TRBV7-3 and TRBJ2-3, with D perhaps TRBD2 (5 bases). CDR3 sequence (DNA): TGTGCCAGCAGCTTAACGGCTAGCAGTGCAGATACGCAGTATTTT. Translation gives CASSLTASSADTQYF.